A selection of T cell receptor beta chains follows, all from one sample in a study of beta chain features in type 1 diabetes. Assay used: immunoSEQ multiplex PCR; TCRdb lists only in-frame clones, some missing. This table holds 130,000 or so clones, roughly 9.7% found once. The sequencing sample was made of central memory CD4+ T cells from blood. Receptor source: a woman aged 40 to 50 in good health. Both conserved end residues are part of each CDR3. The order of the fields is CDR3 length, V gene, clone size, D gene, J gene, CDR3 DNA, CDR3 protein. The D gene is left open where the match is weak. Only part of the rows carry a size: once, few, many, or a class if the clone is expanded.

CDR3 length: 15
V gene: TRBV5-1
clone size: few
D gene: TRBD2
J gene: TRBJ2-5
CDR3 DNA: TGCGCCAGCAGCTTCGGGGGGAAGTACCAAGAGACCCAGTACTTC
CDR3 protein: CASSFGGKYQETQYF

CDR3 length: 15
V gene: TRBV4-1
clone size: few
D gene: -
J gene: TRBJ2-2
CDR3 DNA: TGCGCCAGCAGCCAAGGCCACTCGGACACCGGGGAGCTGTTTTTT
CDR3 protein: CASSQGHSDTGELFF

CDR3 length: 16
V gene: TRBV5-4
clone size: few
D gene: TRBD1
J gene: TRBJ1-6
CDR3 DNA: TGTGCCAGCAGCTACAACATCGGACAGGGAAATTCACCCCTCCACTTT
CDR3 protein: CASSYNIGQGNSPLHF

CDR3 length: 15
V gene: TRBV5-6
clone size: few
D gene: TRBD1
J gene: TRBJ1-1
CDR3 DNA: TGTGCCAGCAGCCCGACGACAGGGCGATACACTGAAGCTTTCTTT
CDR3 protein: CASSPTTGRYTEAFF

CDR3 length: 15
V gene: TRBV5-1
clone size: once
D gene: TRBD1
J gene: TRBJ1-1
CDR3 DNA: TGCGCCAGCAGCCCCCGACAGGGAGGAAGAACTGAAGCTTTCTTT
CDR3 protein: CASSPRQGGRTEAFF

CDR3 length: 13
V gene: TRBV6-6
clone size: few
D gene: -
J gene: TRBJ2-7
CDR3 DNA: TGTGCCAGTTCACTGGGGAGGACCTACGAGCAGTACTTC
CDR3 protein: CASSLGRTYEQYF

CDR3 length: 14
V gene: TRBV5-6
clone size: many
D gene: -
J gene: TRBJ2-7
CDR3 DNA: TGTGCCAGCAGCTTAGTTCCCCGGGGCTACGAGCAGTACTTC
CDR3 protein: CASSLVPRGYEQYF

CDR3 length: 15
V gene: TRBV7-2
clone size: many
D gene: -
J gene: TRBJ2-1
CDR3 DNA: TGTGCCAGCAGCTTAGGCGGCAGGGTAGTAAGTGAGCAGTTCTTC
CDR3 protein: CASSLGGRVVSEQFF

CDR3 length: 14
V gene: TRBV6-6
clone size: many
D gene: -
J gene: TRBJ2-7
CDR3 DNA: TGTGCCAGCAGTTACGAGTCGAACTCCTACGAGCAGTACTTC
CDR3 protein: CASSYESNSYEQYF

CDR3 length: 14
V gene: TRBV9
clone size: -
D gene: -
J gene: TRBJ2-2
CDR3 DNA: TGTGCCTCCGGGATAACCGCCGCCACCGGGGAGCTGTTTTTT
CDR3 protein: CASGITAATGELFF

CDR3 length: 14
V gene: TRBV2
clone size: -
D gene: TRBD1
J gene: TRBJ1-5
CDR3 DNA: TGTGCCAGCAGAGACAGGGCAGGCAATCAGCCCCAGCATTTT
CDR3 protein: CASRDRAGNQPQHF

CDR3 length: 14
V gene: TRBV28
clone size: -
D gene: -
J gene: TRBJ2-7
CDR3 DNA: TGTGCCAGCAGTCGGTCGGGGGGCCGGTACGAGCAGTACTTC
CDR3 protein: CASSRSGGRYEQYF

CDR3 length: 12
V gene: TRBV5-4
clone size: -
D gene: -
J gene: TRBJ2-3
CDR3 DNA: TGTGCCAGCAGCTCTCGGCTACAGTCACAGTATTTT
CDR3 protein: CASSSRLQSQYF

CDR3 length: 14
V gene: TRBV29-1
clone size: -
D gene: TRBD1
J gene: TRBJ1-1
CDR3 DNA: TGCAGCGCTTCTAAGGGACAGGGGAACACTGAAGCTTTCTTT
CDR3 protein: CSASKGQGNTEAFF